This T cell receptor (beta chain) was recorded in a study of T cells expressing NK-cell markers. Germline-derived CDR1 and CDR2 are SGHAT and FQNNGV. The CDR3 runs 15 residues. TCRdb re-called the 5' RACE reads; one entry per CDR3 protein, DNA not given. The sample has approximately 550,000 distinct CDR3 sequences. The TCR comes from a young man in good health. Sequenced: blood T cells: a sorted CD56 or NKG2C T cell subset, CD4+ or CD8+ T cells, or bulk PBMC T cells (not recorded which). This rearrangement joins TRBV11-2 to TRBJ2-1; TCRdb reports TRBD2, a call that lacks DNA to check it against. The CDR3 is CASSLGRASPNEQFF. The full variable domain, its missing parts supplied by reference TRBV11-2 and TRBJ2-1, is EAGVAQSPRYKIIEKRQSVAFWCNPISGHATLYWYQQILGQGPKLLIQFQNNGVVDDSQLPKDRFSAERLKGVDSTLKIQPAKLEDSAVYLCASSLGRASPNEQFFGPGTRLTVL.